The T cell receptor beta chain under discussion was sequenced for a study of CD8 T cells in Susac syndrome. Study-level points and caveats: Among people with Susac, CD8+ clonal expansion was greatest in TEMRA cells and active patients.

To note about this clonotype: Antigen: not known.

Trimming took 6 bases from V and 9 from J; bases not matched to a gene: 4. The length of the CDR3 is 12 residues. RNA, at about 0.45 to 1 ug, was reverse transcribed with random hexamers. TCR beta CDR3 was amplified by immunoSEQ multiplex PCR. This amplification extended across 54 Vbeta and 13 Jbeta segments. TCRdb independently ran MiXCR on the immunoSEQ multiplex PCR reads; one entry per CDR3 protein. This table has about 140,000 distinct CDR3 sequences, 95% appearing once. Material: CD8+ T cells from PBMCs. The source is a human donor with Susac syndrome. V gene TRBV12-3 or TRBV12-4 combines with J gene TRBJ2-1; 8 bases align to TRBD1. CDR3 nucleotides: TGTGCCAGCAGCTCTCAGGGGGCTGAGCAGTTCTTC. Translating gives CASSSQGAEQFF.